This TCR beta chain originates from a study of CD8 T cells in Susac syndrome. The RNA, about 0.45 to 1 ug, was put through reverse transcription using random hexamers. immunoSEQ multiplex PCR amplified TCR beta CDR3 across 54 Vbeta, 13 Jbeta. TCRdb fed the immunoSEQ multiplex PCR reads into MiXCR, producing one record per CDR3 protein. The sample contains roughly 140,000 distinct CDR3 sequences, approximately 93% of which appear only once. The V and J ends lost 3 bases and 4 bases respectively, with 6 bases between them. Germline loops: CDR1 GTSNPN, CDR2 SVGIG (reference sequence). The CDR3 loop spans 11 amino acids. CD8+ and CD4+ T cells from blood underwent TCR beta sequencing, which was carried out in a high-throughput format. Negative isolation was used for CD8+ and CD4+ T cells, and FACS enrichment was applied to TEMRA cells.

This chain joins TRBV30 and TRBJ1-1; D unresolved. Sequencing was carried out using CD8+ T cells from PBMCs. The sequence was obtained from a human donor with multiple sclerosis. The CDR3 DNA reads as TGTGCCTGGAGATTAAGCACTGAAGCTTTCTTT. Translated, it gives CAWRLSTEAFF.